Shown below are 28 T cell receptor beta chains from a single sample sequenced in a study of molecular identifiers for immune sequencing clone quantification. TCRdb passed the PCR reads through MiXCR, listing each CDR3 protein once. The sample yields approximately 670,000 distinct CDR3 sequences, about 20% seen once. Sequenced sample: naive CD8+ T cells from blood, with Jurkat cell RNA spiked in. Sample subset: FACS-sorted CD8+CD4-CCR7+CD45RA+ naive T cells. The receptors were sampled from a human donor in good health. Some libraries in this study had Jurkat cell RNA spiked in.

The chain uses TRBV4-3 and TRBJ2-2, with D perhaps matching TRBD1 (6 bases). This CDR3 comprises 18 residues. Trimming removed 3 bases from V and 1 base from J, with 18 bases in between. Germline V lookup: CDR1 LGHNA, CDR2 YSLEER. In DNA, the CDR3 is TGCGCCAGCAGCCAGGTTCAGGTGGGACACATGAACACCGGGGAGCTGTTTTTT. This sequence encodes CASSQVQVGHMNTGELFF.

This clonotype has ten or more counts. This chain joins TRBV7-9 and TRBJ2-7; TRBD2 agrees at 7 bases. Germline CDR1 is SEHNR and CDR2 is FQNEAQ (reference sequence). The CDR3 consists of 15 residues. Trimming at V came to 5 bases and at J to 2 bases, leaving 9 bases not matched to a gene. CDR3 nucleotide sequence: TGTGCCAGCAGCCCAGCGGGACCCATAACCTACGAGCAGTACTTC. Its translation: CASSPAGPITYEQYF.

This clonotype was seen at least ten times. CDR3 coding DNA: TGTGCCAGCAGCTTCAGGGAGAAGGCCTACGAGCAGTACTTC. Amino acids: CASSFREKAYEQYF. The chain joins TRBV7-9 to TRBJ2-7; D tentatively reads TRBD1 or TRBD2 (5 bases each). This CDR3 contains 14 residues. The ends were cut back, 3 bases at V and 2 bases at J, with 11 bases in the middle. The germline gives CDR1 SEHNR, CDR2 FQNEAQ (reference sequence).

V gene TRBV3-1 combines with J gene TRBJ2-2, with 7 bases lining up with TRBD2. The V gene's germline CDR1 is LGHDT and CDR2 YNNKEL (reference sequence). Trimming took 0 bases from V and 5 from J; bases not matched to a gene: 21. The CDR3 sequence is 21 residues long. DNA of the CDR3: TGTGCCAGCAGCCAAGATCGGGTTTCGGGAGGTTCTTTCCGAAGGACCGGGGAGCTGTTTTTT. This sequence encodes CASSQDRVSGGSFRRTGELFF. The full variable domain, completed using reference TRBV3-1 and TRBJ2-2, is DTAVSQTPKYLVTQMGNDKSIKCEQNLGHDTMYWYKQDSKKFLKIMFSYNNKELIINETVPNRFSPKSPDKAHLNLHINSLELGDSAVYFCASSQDRVSGGSFRRTGELFFGEGSRLTVL.

V gene TRBV29-1 combines with J gene TRBJ2-3, with D possibly TRBD2 on 6 matching bases. The CDR3 consists of 15 residues. Germline CDR1 reads SQVTM; CDR2 reads ANQGSEA. The V and J ends lost 0 bases and 4 bases respectively, with 14 bases between them. CDR3 nucleotides: TGCAGCGTTGAAGATTTACTACTAGCCCCAGATACGCAGTATTTT. Amino acids: CSVEDLLLAPDTQYF.

In this sample, this clonotype turned up many times. The V and J genes are TRBV4-3 and TRBJ2-5, with a possible D match to TRBD1 (5 bases). This CDR3 has 14 amino acids. Germline CDR1 is LGHNA and CDR2 is YSLEER. The germline V and J ends were trimmed by 1 base and 2 bases, with 8 bases remaining between them. The CDR3 region has the DNA TGCGCCAGCAGCCAAGTAACAGGTCAAGAGACCCAGTACTTC. It is translated as CASSQVTGQETQYF.

This clonotype was picked up many times. The chain recombines TRBV7-9 with TRBJ2-7; 10 nucleotides align to TRBD1. Germline CDR1 SEHNR, CDR2 FQNEAQ (reference sequence). This CDR3 region has 15 residues. V shed 3 bases and J 5 bases; nucleotides not matched to a gene: 7. The CDR3, as DNA: TGTGCCAGCAGCTTTACGGGGGACAGGGGCCACGAGCAGTACTTC. Translating gives CASSFTGDRGHEQYF. Variable domain in full (rest from reference TRBV7-9 and TRBJ2-7): DTGVSQNPRHKITKRGQNVTFRCDPISEHNRLYWYRQTLGQGPEFLTYFQNEAQLEKSRLLSDRFSAERPKGSFSTLEIQRTEQGDSAMYLCASSFTGDRGHEQYFGPGTRLTVT.

This clonotype was detected many times. The V gene is TRBV5-8, the J gene TRBJ1-1; D not certain. Per germline, CDR1 SGHTS and CDR2 YDEGEE. V was clipped by 0 bases and J by 2 bases, with 17 bases between them. The CDR3 sequence is 17 residues long. DNA for the CDR3: TGTGCCAGCAGCTTGGGTTCAGCGCTCGTATTTAACACTGAAGCTTTCTTT. Amino acids: CASSLGSALVFNTEAFF.

This clonotype was seen a single time. A much larger clone differs from this one at a single base, so this may be a read error. The V gene is TRBV4-1, the J gene TRBJ2-7, with a possible D match to TRBD2 (6 bases). There are 14 residues in the CDR3. Germline V gene data show CDR1 as MGHRA and CDR2 as YSYEKL. The CDR3 coding sequence is TGCGCCAGCGGCCAAACTAGCCTCTCCTACGAGCAGTACTTC. Protein sequence: CASGQTSLSYEQYF.

This clonotype was seen ten or more times. The chain uses TRBV3-1 and TRBJ2-3, with a tentative D call TRBD2 (5 bases). The germline V and J ends were trimmed by 0 bases and 0 bases, with 13 bases remaining between them. The germline gives CDR1 LGHDT, CDR2 YNNKEL (reference sequence). The CDR3 has 17 amino acids. The CDR3 DNA reads as TGTGCCAGCAGCCAAGATTTCAGCGGCCGTAGCACAGATACGCAGTATTTT. Translated, it gives CASSQDFSGRSTDTQYF.

The chain couples TRBV7-8 to TRBJ1-1; 8 bases map to TRBD1. CDR1 is SGHVS and CDR2 is FQNEAQ in the germline V gene. With 1 base clipped from V and 5 bases from J, the junction kept 9 bases outside the gene matches. This CDR3 has 16 amino acids. CDR3 coding DNA: TGTGCCAGCAGCTTAGGCCTTAAGGGGACAGGAACTGAAGCTTTCTTT. It yields the protein CASSLGLKGTGTEAFF.

This clonotype was recorded at least ten times. This rearrangement joins TRBV4-3 to TRBJ2-3, with 9 positions matching TRBD2. Trimming cost V 1 base and J 4 bases; bases outside gene matches: 3. This CDR3 has 15 amino acids. Per the germline V gene, CDR1 is LGHNA and CDR2 is YSLEER. As DNA, the CDR3 is TGCGCCAGCAGCCAAGGGCGGGGGGGCGCAGATACGCAGTATTTT. It specifies CASSQGRGGADTQYF.

This clonotype has at least ten counts. J is TRBJ2-3 and V is TRBV6-6, with 7 bases identical to TRBD2. Germline CDR1 MNHNY, CDR2 SVGAGI (reference sequence). V lost 6 bases and J lost 4; bases outside the gene matches: 7. The CDR3 extends over 14 amino acids. CDR3 region: CASSTTSFPDTQYF. In nucleotides, the CDR3 is TGTGCCAGCAGCACGACTAGCTTTCCAGATACGCAGTATTTT.

The sample holds many counts of this clonotype. V gene TRBV30 combines with J gene TRBJ2-5; the match to TRBD1 covers 7 bases. CDR1 is GTSNPN, CDR2 SVGIG, per germline (reference sequence). The CDR3 is 12 residues long. Germline trimming cut 5 bases from V and 5 bases from J; bases unmatched to any gene: 5. CDR3 coding DNA: TGTGCCTGGGCGGACAGGTGGGAGACCCAGTACTTC. Translation: CAWADRWETQYF.

This clonotype was detected ten times or more. The chain has TRBV9 and TRBJ2-5, with D perhaps TRBD1 (5 bases). Per the germline V gene, CDR1 is SGDLS and CDR2 is YYNGEE. V lost 4 bases to trimming and J lost 4 bases, with 14 bases between them. The CDR3 runs to 14 residues. The CDR3 sequence: CASSRGDTGETQYF. The CDR3 DNA sequence: TGTGCCAGCAGCCGCGGCGATACAGGAGAGACCCAGTACTTC.

This clonotype was recorded at least ten times. The junction and the germline gene differ at one end; a read error may be behind it. The chain employs TRBV5-4 and TRBJ2-4, with D perhaps TRBD2 (6 bases). The CDR3 loop spans 12 amino acids. Germline V gives CDR1 SGHNT, CDR2 YYREEE (reference sequence). DNA for the CDR3: TGTGCCAGCAGCTTGGCGGGGACTCCCGCACTCTTC. Protein product: CASSLAGTPALF.

The chain uses TRBV20-1 and TRBJ2-7; 7 bases line up with TRBD2. Germline lookup yields CDR1 DFQATT and CDR2 SNEGSKA (reference sequence). The ends lost 1 base at V and 0 bases at J; junction bases unmatched: 6. The CDR3 sequence is 15 residues long. The DNA for the CDR3 is TGCAGTGCTAGAGTATGGGGGGGGAGCTCCTACGAGCAGTACTTC. Translation gives CSARVWGGSSYEQYF.

This clonotype was picked up a small number of times. J is TRBJ2-5 and V is TRBV14, with D possibly matching TRBD1 (6 bases). CDR1 and CDR2 from the germline V gene are SGHDN and FVKESK. Trimming cost V 1 base and J 2 bases, with 11 bases left between them. This CDR3 is built from 15 residues. Here the CDR3 DNA reads TGTGCCAGCAGCCAAGTTGGACAGTCACAAGAGACCCAGTACTTC. Amino acid sequence: CASSQVGQSQETQYF.

For this clonotype: Just one base apart from a much larger clone, this may be a read error. The V and J genes are TRBV30 and TRBJ2-5, with no clear D. V was shortened by 5 bases and J by 5 bases, with 9 bases between the two germline ends. Germline CDR1 and CDR2: GTSNPN and SVGIG (reference sequence). The CDR3 spans 11 residues. The CDR3 DNA reads as TGTGCCTGGGGCCAGATGGAGACCCAGTACTTC. It specifies CAWGQMETQYF.

The rearrangement joins TRBV27 to TRBJ1-2; no firm D call. Germline values: CDR1 MNHEY, CDR2 SMNVEV (reference sequence). The V end was cut by 7 bases, the J end by 4 bases, with 16 bases between. This CDR3 has 14 residues. The CDR3 bases are TGTGCCAGCAAAGGGTCAGGAACTCTCTATGGCTACACCTTC. It specifies CASKGSGTLYGYTF.

The sample holds one count of this clonotype. This may be a read error, as it is one base from a much larger clone. V is TRBV9 and J is TRBJ2-3; 10 bases are a match to TRBD2. The germline CDR1 and CDR2 sequences are SGDLS and YYNGEE. The CDR3 has 16 amino acids. Here the CDR3 DNA reads TGTGCCAGCAGACCCCCAGCGGGGGGGAGCACAGATATGCAGTATTTT. This encodes CASRPPAGGSTDMQYF. Using reference TRBV9 and TRBJ2-3 for the parts outside the CDR3, the full variable domain is DSGVTQTPKHLITATGQRVTLRCSPRSGDLSVYWYQQSLDQGLQFLIQYYNGEERAKGNILERFSAQQFPDLHSELNLSSLELGDSALYFCASRPPAGGSTDMQYFGPGTRLTVL.

This clonotype occurred a few times. This sequence joins TRBV19 and TRBJ1-4; 12 bases are shared with TRBD1. Trimming removed 8 bases from V and 8 bases from J; junction bases left unmatched: 3. The CDR3 contains 13 residues. The germline gives CDR1 LNHDA, CDR2 SQIVND (reference sequence). CDR3 bases: TGTGCCAGTGGGACAGGGGGCGAGGAAAAACTGTTTTTT. Protein: CASGTGGEEKLFF.

This clonotype came up many times. The chain links TRBV28 to TRBJ2-1, with D uncertain. Trimming left V 2 bases short and J 8 bases short, with 10 bases between. The germline V gene encodes CDR1 MDHEN and CDR2 SYDVKM. CDR3 length: 13 amino acids. Here the CDR3 reads CASSLVGWHEQFF. The CDR3 bases are TGTGCCAGCAGTTTAGTTGGTTGGCATGAGCAGTTCTTC.

This clonotype was observed at least ten times. The V call is TRBV9, the J call TRBJ2-3, with 8 bases identical to TRBD2. The CDR3 totals 15 residues. Trimming at V came to 0 bases and at J to 5 bases, leaving 5 bases not matched to a gene. Germline lookup yields CDR1 SGDLS and CDR2 YYNGEE. In nucleotides, the CDR3 is TGTGCCAGCAGCGTAGCAACTAGCGGTCTAGATACGCAGTATTTT. Protein sequence: CASSVATSGLDTQYF.

This clonotype showed up many times. The V call is TRBV20-1, the J call TRBJ2-7; 8 bases align to TRBD1. The length of the CDR3 is 13 residues. V gave up 1 base and J gave up 2 bases; unmatched junction bases: 1. CDR1 is DFQATT and CDR2 is SNEGSKA in the germline V gene (reference sequence). CDR3 loop: CSARGQGTYEQYF. The CDR3 DNA reads as TGCAGTGCTAGAGGACAGGGGACCTACGAGCAGTACTTC.

Ten or more counts support this clonotype. CDR3 protein: CASSFTVNTGELFF. CDR3 coding DNA: TGTGCCAGTAGTTTTACAGTGAACACCGGGGAGCTGTTTTTT. V and J are TRBV7-2 and TRBJ2-2; D is unclear. Trimming shortened V by 9 bases and J by 1 base, and 12 bases separated the two germline ends. The CDR3 covers 14 residues. CDR1 is SGHTA and CDR2 is FQGNSA in the germline V gene.

This clonotype was detected a few times. The gene calls are TRBV5-8 and TRBJ2-7; no reliable D call. Per the germline V gene, CDR1 is SGHTS and CDR2 is YDEGEE. The CDR3 runs to 14 residues. The V and J ends lost 0 bases and 0 bases respectively, with 7 bases between them. The CDR3 spells CASSLDASSYEQYF. The DNA of the CDR3 is TGTGCCAGCAGCTTGGATGCCAGCTCCTACGAGCAGTACTTC.

This clonotype has at least ten counts. The chain combines TRBV27 with TRBJ1-1, with TRBD1 as a possible D gene (5 bases). This CDR3 is 14 amino acids long. Trimming cost V 1 base and J 5 bases, with 11 bases left between them. CDR1 and CDR2 from the germline V gene are MNHEY and SMNVEV (reference sequence). The CDR3 DNA sequence: TGTGCCAGCAGTTTATTGGCAGGGAAGACTGAAGCTTTCTTT. Translating it yields CASSLLAGKTEAFF.